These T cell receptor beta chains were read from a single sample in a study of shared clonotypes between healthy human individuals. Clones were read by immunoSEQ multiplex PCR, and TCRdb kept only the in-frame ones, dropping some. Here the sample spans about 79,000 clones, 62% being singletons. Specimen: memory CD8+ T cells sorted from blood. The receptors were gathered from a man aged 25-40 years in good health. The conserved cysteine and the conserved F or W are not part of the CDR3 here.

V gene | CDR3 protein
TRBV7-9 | ARSHDRGKLRDTDTQY
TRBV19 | ASSPQGGFNHYEQY
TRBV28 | ASSVSIGGKYQETQY
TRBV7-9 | ASSSPRTGAPYEQY
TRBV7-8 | ASSPLAGGSTDTQY
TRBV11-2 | ASSLGLAGVWNEQF
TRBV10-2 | ASSLQGLNTEAF
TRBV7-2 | ASSLQMGSGRWYEQF
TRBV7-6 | ASSLGYDGESGANVLT
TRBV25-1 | ASSVSRTREQF
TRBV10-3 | AISERGTGGPVGTGELF
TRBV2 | ASKETFYEQY
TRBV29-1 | SAGGYTEAF
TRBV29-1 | SVEDREESIQY
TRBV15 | ATSRELAGSYEQY
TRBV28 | ASWEGEGYT